Below, one T cell receptor beta chain is given with its context. Its antigen is not identified. Generated by immunoSEQ multiplex PCR, the TCRdb table keeps only in-frame clones and is missing some. The sample has some 14,000 clones; just under 80% are singletons. Germline V CDR1 and CDR2: SNHLY, FYNNEI. The CDR3 is 12 amino acids. V shed 5 bases, J shed 6 bases, and the junction held 4 bases outside the gene matches. The data derive from a study of somatic mutations in cytotoxic T cells in rheumatoid arthritis. Study outcomes and limitations: Comparison of CD8+ T-cell clonality between rheumatoid arthritis patients and age-matched healthy controls yielded no significant difference. Rheumatoid arthritis patients showed slight TRBV07 underrepresentation, unadjusted for multiple comparisons. Some patients, about an eighth of the roughly 60, had a largest CD8+ clone that exceeded 20% of CD8+ cells.

The chain has TRBV2 and TRBJ2-7, with 7 nucleotides matching TRBD2. This sequence was found in an adult with rheumatoid arthritis. Sequencing was performed on CD8+ T cells sorted from blood. The CDR3 DNA is TGTGCCAGCAGTTCATCTAGCGGCGAGCAGTACTTC. Its protein is CASSSSSGEQYF.